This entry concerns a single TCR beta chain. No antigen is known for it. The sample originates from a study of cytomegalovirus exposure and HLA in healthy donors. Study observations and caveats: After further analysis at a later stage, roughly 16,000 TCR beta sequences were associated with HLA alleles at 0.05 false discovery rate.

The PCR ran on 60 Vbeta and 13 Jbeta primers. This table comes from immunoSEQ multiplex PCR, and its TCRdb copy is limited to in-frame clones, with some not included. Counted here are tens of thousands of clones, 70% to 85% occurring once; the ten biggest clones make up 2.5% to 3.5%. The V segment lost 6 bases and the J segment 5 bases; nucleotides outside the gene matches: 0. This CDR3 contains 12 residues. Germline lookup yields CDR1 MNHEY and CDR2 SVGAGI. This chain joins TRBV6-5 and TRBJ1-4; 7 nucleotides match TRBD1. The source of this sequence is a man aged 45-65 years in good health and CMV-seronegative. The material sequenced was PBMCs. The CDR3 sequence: CASRTGNEKLFF. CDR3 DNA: TGTGCCAGCAGGACAGGGAATGAAAAACTGTTTTTT.